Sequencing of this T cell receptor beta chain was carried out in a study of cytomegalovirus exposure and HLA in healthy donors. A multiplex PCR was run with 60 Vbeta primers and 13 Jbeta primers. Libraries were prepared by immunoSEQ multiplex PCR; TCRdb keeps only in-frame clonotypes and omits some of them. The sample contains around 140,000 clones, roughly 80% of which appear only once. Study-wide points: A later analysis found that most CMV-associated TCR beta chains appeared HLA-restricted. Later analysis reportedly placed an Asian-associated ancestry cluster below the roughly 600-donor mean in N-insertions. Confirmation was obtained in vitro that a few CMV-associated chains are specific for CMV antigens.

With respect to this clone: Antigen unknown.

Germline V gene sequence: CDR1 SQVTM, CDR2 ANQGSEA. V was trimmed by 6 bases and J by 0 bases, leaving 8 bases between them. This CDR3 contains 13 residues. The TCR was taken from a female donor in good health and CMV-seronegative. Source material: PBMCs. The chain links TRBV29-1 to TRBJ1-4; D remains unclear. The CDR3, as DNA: TGCAGCGTCGCGGCTGCAACTAATGAAAAACTGTTTTTT. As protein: CSVAAATNEKLFF.